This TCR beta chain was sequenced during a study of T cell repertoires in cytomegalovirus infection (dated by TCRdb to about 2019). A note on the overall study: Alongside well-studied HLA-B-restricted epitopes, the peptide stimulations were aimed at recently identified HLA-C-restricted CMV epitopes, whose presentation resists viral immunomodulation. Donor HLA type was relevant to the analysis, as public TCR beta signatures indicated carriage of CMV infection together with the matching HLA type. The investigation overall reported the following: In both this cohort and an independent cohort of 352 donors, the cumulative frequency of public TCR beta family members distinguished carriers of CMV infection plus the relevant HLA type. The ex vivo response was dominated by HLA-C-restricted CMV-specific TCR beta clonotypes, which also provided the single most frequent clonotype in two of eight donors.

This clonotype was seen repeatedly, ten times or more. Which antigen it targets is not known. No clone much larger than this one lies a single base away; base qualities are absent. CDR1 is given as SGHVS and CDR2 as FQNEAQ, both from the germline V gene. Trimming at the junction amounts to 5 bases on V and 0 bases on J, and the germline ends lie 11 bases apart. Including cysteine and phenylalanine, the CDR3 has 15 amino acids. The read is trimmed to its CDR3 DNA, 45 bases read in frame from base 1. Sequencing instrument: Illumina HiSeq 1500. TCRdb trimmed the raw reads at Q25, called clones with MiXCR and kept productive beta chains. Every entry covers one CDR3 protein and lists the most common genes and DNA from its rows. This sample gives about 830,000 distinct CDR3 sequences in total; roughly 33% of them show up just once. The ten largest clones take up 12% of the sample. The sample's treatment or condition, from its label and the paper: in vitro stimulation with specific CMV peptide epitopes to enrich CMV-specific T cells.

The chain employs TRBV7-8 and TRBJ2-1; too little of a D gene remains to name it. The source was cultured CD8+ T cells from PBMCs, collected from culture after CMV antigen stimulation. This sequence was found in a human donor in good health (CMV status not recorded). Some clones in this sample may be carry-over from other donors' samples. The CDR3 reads CASSPSGDSYNEQFF. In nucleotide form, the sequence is TGTGCCAGCAGCCCTTCTGGCGACTCCTACAATGAGCAGTTCTTC. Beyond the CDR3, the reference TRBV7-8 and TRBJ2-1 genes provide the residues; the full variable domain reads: GAGVSQSPRYKVAKRGQDVALRCDPISGHVSLFWYQQALGQGPEFLTYFQNEAQLDKSGLPSDRFFAERPEGSVSTLKIQRTQQEDSAVYLCASSPSGDSYNEQFFGPGTRLTVL.